Listed below are T cell receptor beta chains from one sample, sequenced in a study of blood T cell repertoires in COVID-19. Assay: immunoSEQ multiplex PCR; the TCRdb copy retains only in-frame clones and omits some. The sample has a few hundred thousand clones; 65% to 85% are singletons. Sequenced material: PBMCs or T cells enriched from blood (not recorded which). The receptor source for this set is a man aged 50 or older who had recovered from COVID-19. CDR3s include the opening cysteine and the closing phenylalanine or tryptophan. D genes are given only for firm matches. Not every row has a clone size; where given, it reads once, few, many or a size class.

TRBJ1-1	.	TRBV3-1/TRBV3-2	.	15	CASSQGAGVNTEAFF	TGTGCCAGCAGCCAAGGGGCGGGGGTGAACACTGAAGCTTTCTTT
TRBJ2-7	.	TRBV30	.	13	CAWSVLQGSEQYF	TGTGCCTGGAGTGTACTTCAGGGTAGCGAGCAGTACTTC
TRBJ2-7	.	TRBV7-9	TRBD2	17	CASSLAVSGSVGYEQYF	TGTGCCAGCAGCTTAGCGGTTAGCGGGAGTGTTGGGTACGAGCAGTACTTC
TRBJ1-1	.	TRBV11-3	.	13	CASSLGFSGGAFF	TGTGCCAGCAGCTTAGGTTTCAGTGGAGGAGCTTTCTTT
TRBJ2-6	few	TRBV5-1	TRBD1	18	CASSWGAQGAIGANVLTF	TGCGCCAGCAGCTGGGGGGCGCAGGGGGCCATCGGGGCCAACGTCCTGACTTTC
TRBJ1-5	.	TRBV27	.	14	CASSLGGEGQPQHF	TGTGCCAGCAGTTTAGGAGGGGAAGGGCAGCCCCAGCATTTT
TRBJ1-6	.	TRBV18	TRBD1	16	CASSQGQLIDNSPLHF	TGTGCCAGCTCACAGGGACAGCTCATAGATAATTCACCCCTCCACTTT
TRBJ1-2	once	TRBV11-2	.	14	CASSLDLGEEGYTF	TGTGCCAGCAGCTTAGATCTCGGGGAGGAGGGCTACACCTTC
TRBJ2-7	.	TRBV11-1	.	13	CASSSRRYYEQYF	TGTGCCAGCAGCTCCCGCAGATACTACGAGCAGTACTTC
TRBJ2-1	.	TRBV5-5	.	15	CASSLTGSSYNEQFF	TGTGCCAGCAGCTTGACAGGGAGCTCCTACAATGAGCAGTTCTTC
TRBJ2-3	.	TRBV3-1/TRBV3-2	TRBD2	13	CASSSSAGTNPYF	TGTGCCAGCAGCTCCTCGGCCGGGACTAACCCGTATTTT